Listed below are T cell receptor beta chains from one sample, sequenced in a study of shared clonotypes between healthy human individuals. Only in-frame clones appear in the TCRdb table, and some are missing; sequencing was by immunoSEQ multiplex PCR. The data show around 690,000 clones, roughly 91% seen once. The specimen sequenced was memory CD8+ T cells from PBMCs. These receptors were collected from a man aged 18 to 35 in good health. Some clones in this sample may be carry-over from other donors' samples. Each CDR3 is given without its conserved first and last residue. Each record gives: J gene, clone size, V gene, CDR3 protein. Not every row has a clone size; where given, it reads once, few, many or a size class.

TRBJ1-5 | - | TRBV15 | ATSRIYWGRPNQPQH
TRBJ2-5 | - | TRBV28 | ASSFRGQQETQY
TRBJ1-5 | - | TRBV4-3 | ASSQDLVRGRAQPQH
TRBJ1-2 | - | TRBV4-3 | ASSQGGGGDYGYT
TRBJ2-7 | - | TRBV27 | ASSFGTGRAYEQY
TRBJ2-6 | - | TRBV5-1 | ASSSLTGSGANVLT
TRBJ1-6 | - | TRBV9 | ASSVSWSATNSPLH
TRBJ2-3 | - | TRBV5-4 | ASSSTSVSTDTQY
TRBJ2-1 | - | TRBV7-9 | ASSTPGTRNYNEQF
TRBJ1-5 | once | TRBV6-6 | ASSYSGYSNQPQH
TRBJ2-1 | many | TRBV14 | ASSDVPGQGDNEQF
TRBJ1-2 | - | TRBV11-2 | ASSPAPGGAIYGYT
TRBJ2-7 | - | TRBV7-9 | ASSSKGGSYEQY
TRBJ1-2 | once | TRBV30 | AWSVHLGGLPYGYT
TRBJ2-2 | - | TRBV11-2 | ASSPRPREGVTGELF
TRBJ2-7 | - | TRBV5-8 | ASSVHRMYEQY
TRBJ2-5 | - | TRBV29-1 | SVLSPMETQY
TRBJ2-1 | once | TRBV7-9 | ASSYGASSYNEQF
TRBJ2-2 | - | TRBV4-1 | ASSPTTSPGELF
TRBJ2-1 | - | TRBV6-5 | ASGVTGLAIHEQF
TRBJ2-5 | - | TRBV5-1 | ASSYETSSWTQY
TRBJ1-2 | - | TRBV19 | ASSIQGAYYGYT
TRBJ1-1 | - | TRBV5-4 | ASSLDQNTEAF
TRBJ1-5 | - | TRBV2 | ASSVMLAQH
TRBJ2-1 | once | TRBV6-1 | ASSGRDLNYNEQF
TRBJ1-1 | - | TRBV27 | ASSYGTDYTEAF
TRBJ2-5 | - | TRBV7-9 | ASSSTRTGTWTQY
TRBJ2-3 | - | TRBV29-1 | SVEGTSGRADTQY
TRBJ2-3 | - | TRBV5-8 | ASSRRGATDTQY
TRBJ2-7 | - | TRBV19 | ASRKGPSSEQY
TRBJ1-1 | - | TRBV15 | ATSADPFGGLTEAF
TRBJ2-7 | once | TRBV10-1 | ASSETGTGILEQY
TRBJ2-3 | - | TRBV15 | ATSRGGWELSDTQY
TRBJ1-1 | few | TRBV4-3 | ASSQRSDRATEAF
TRBJ2-7 | - | TRBV25-1 | ASSEYRLGGEQY
TRBJ1-4 | - | TRBV6-1 | ASSAGLPHGGEKLF
TRBJ2-7 | once | TRBV28 | ASRGLDGRSEQY
TRBJ2-7 | - | TRBV10-3 | AISDGTRGGYEQY
TRBJ2-2 | - | TRBV27 | ASTPERYRDQKTGELF
TRBJ1-2 | once | TRBV28 | ASRDIKTATYGYT
TRBJ2-7 | - | TRBV11-1 | ASSSQGPTYEQY
TRBJ2-5 | - | TRBV28 | ASSFPTSGQETQY
TRBJ2-2 | - | TRBV15 | ATSSTGELF
TRBJ2-7 | once | TRBV5-1 | ASSWAGAGMGEQY
TRBJ1-3 | few | TRBV19 | ASSSIRRSGNTIY
TRBJ2-1 | few | TRBV29-1 | SSRTGGNEQF
TRBJ1-4 | - | TRBV27 | ASSGTGGIGEKLF